This T cell receptor (beta chain) was profiled in a study of identical twins. Regarding the study as a whole: Zero-insertion findings could be partly confounded by invariant cells (MAIT and iNKT cells). With monozygotic twins, out-of-frame TCR alpha sharing exceeded what models estimated. There were fewer insertions in abundant cord blood beta clonotypes, but memory repertoires showed no such pattern.

The sample holds a few counts of this clonotype. Its antigen is still unknown. Each CDR3 protein is one row after TCRdb ran MiXCR on the 5' RACE reads. The profile shows hundreds of thousands of distinct CDR3 sequences, 7% of them singletons. The CDR3 spans 16 residues. J was trimmed by 5 bases and V by 6 bases; bases with no gene match: 10. The germline gives CDR1 MNHNS, CDR2 SASEGT. These data were also reused for a study on yellow fever vaccine responses in identical twins.

This TCR came from a woman under 30 in good health. The J gene is TRBJ2-1, the V gene TRBV6-1; TRBD2 matches at 10 bases. The sequencing input was memory (CD45RO+) T cells sorted from blood. The CDR3 coding sequence is TGTGCCAGCAGCGGATCCCGGACTAGCGGAAACAATGAGCAGTTCTTC. Translation gives CASSGSRTSGNNEQFF.